These T cell receptor beta chains were read from a single sample in a study of cytomegalovirus exposure and HLA in healthy donors. The protocol was immunoSEQ multiplex PCR, while the TCRdb copy is restricted to in-frame clones and leaves out a portion. This sample has 150,000 to 170,000 clones; roughly 75% occur once, and the top ten carry over 1.2%. Sample: PBMCs. The source is a man younger than 30 in good health and CMV-seronegative. CDR3s include the opening cysteine and the closing phenylalanine or tryptophan. Fields, in order: J gene, D gene, V gene, clone size, CDR3 DNA, CDR3 protein. The D gene is left open where the match is weak. Part of the rows lack a size; the others show once, few, many or a class for expanded clones.

>TRBJ2-7|-|TRBV6-5|-
TGTGCCAGCCACCACACTAATGACCCCTACGAGCAGTACTTC
CASHHTNDPYEQYF
>TRBJ2-1|-|TRBV27|-
TGTGCCATCGACACCGGGACATCAAGCTCCTACAATGAGCAGTTCTTC
CAIDTGTSSSYNEQFF
>TRBJ2-3|-|TRBV2|few
TGTGCCAGCAGAGAAGGGGGGGGGTCAGATACGCAGTATTTT
CASREGGGSDTQYF
>TRBJ1-2|TRBD1|TRBV7-2|-
TGTGCCAGCAGCTTGACCCCGGGACAGGGATATGGCTACACCTTC
CASSLTPGQGYGYTF
>TRBJ2-7|-|TRBV25-1|-
TGTGCCAGCAGTGAATTCGGGAGTAGCGCCGTGAGCAAGCAGTACTTC
CASSEFGSSAVSKQYF
>TRBJ1-1|-|TRBV27|-
TGTGCCAGCAGTTCCTCTTCCGGGATCCCCGTGGGGAACACTGAAGCTTTCTTT
CASSSSSGIPVGNTEAFF
>TRBJ2-2|TRBD2|TRBV9|-
TGTGCCAGCAGTGTCCTACTAGCGGGAGTAAACACCGGGGAGCTGTTTTTT
CASSVLLAGVNTGELFF
>TRBJ2-6|-|TRBV11-2|few
TGTGCCAGCAGCTTCCGGGTCGCGTCGGCTGGGGCCAACGTCCTGACTTTC
CASSFRVASAGANVLTF
>TRBJ1-2|TRBD1|TRBV28|-
TGTGCCAGCAGTTTATGGGACAGGGGAATTGACTTC
CASSLWDRGIDF
>TRBJ1-5|TRBD1|TRBV4-1|-
TGCGCCAGCAGCCAGGGGACAGCTAATCAGCCCCAGCATTTT
CASSQGTANQPQHF
>TRBJ2-7|-|TRBV10-3|-
TGTGCCATCAGTCCGAGGACTGGGAGCTCCTACGAGCAGTACTTC
CAISPRTGSSYEQYF
>TRBJ2-1|TRBD1|TRBV5-4|few
TGTGCCAGCAGCCCCCCCCGGACAGGGGGAGGCAATGAGCAGTTCTTC
CASSPPRTGGGNEQFF
>TRBJ1-1|-|TRBV11-2|-
TGTGCCAGCAGCCCCTGGGGGGGCTTGAACACTGAAGCTTTCTTT
CASSPWGGLNTEAFF
>TRBJ2-1|TRBD2|TRBV27|-
TGTGCCAGCAGCCTAGCGGGGGACAATGAGCAGTTCTTC
CASSLAGDNEQFF
>TRBJ1-1|TRBD1|TRBV10-1|-
TGCGCCAGCAGGGGGACAGCTAACACTGAAGCTTTCTTT
CASRGTANTEAFF
>TRBJ1-5|-|TRBV7-9|-
TGTGCCAGCAGCTTAACAGACGGCGAGCAGCCCCAGCATTTT
CASSLTDGEQPQHF
>TRBJ2-5|-|TRBV4-1|-
TGCGCCAGCAGCCAAGATCGAATACTAGCTTCAAAAGAGACCCAGTACTTC
CASSQDRILASKETQYF
>TRBJ2-1|TRBD2|TRBV4-3|-
TGCGCCAGCAGCCAAGAAACACTAGCGGGATTTGGCAATGAGCAGTTCTTC
CASSQETLAGFGNEQFF
>TRBJ1-5|-|TRBV5-5|-
TGTGCCAGCAGCGCCGCCATGGGGGGGCCCCAGCATTTT
CASSAAMGGPQHF
>TRBJ1-1|-|TRBV19|-
TGTGCCAGTAGTATAGAGGGCTTTTCGGCGGGAGCTTTCTTT
CASSIEGFSAGAFF
>TRBJ1-3|-|TRBV7-9|-
TGTGCCAGCAGCTTAGTCTCCTCCCCTGGAAACACCATATATTTT
CASSLVSSPGNTIYF
>TRBJ2-7|TRBD2|TRBV19|-
TGTGCCAGTAAAGATATGGGGGGAGGGGAGCAGTACTTC
CASKDMGGGEQYF
>TRBJ1-5|-|TRBV19|-
TGTGCCAGTAGTATCATGGGGGGAGGTAATGAGCCCCAGCATTTT
CASSIMGGGNEPQHF
>TRBJ1-3|TRBD1|TRBV4-1|-
TGCGCCAGCAGCCTTAAGCCCGGGACAGGGTCTGGAAACACCATATATTTT
CASSLKPGTGSGNTIYF
>TRBJ2-1|-|TRBV4-1|-
TGCGCCAGCAGCCCACCAGGGGGTAGCGGGACCCCCTACAATGAGCAGTTCTTC
CASSPPGGSGTPYNEQFF
>TRBJ2-5|-|TRBV5-1|-
TGCGCCAGCAGCTGGGGGGTACTAACAGAGACCCAGTACTTC
CASSWGVLTETQYF
>TRBJ2-5|-|TRBV18|-
TGTGCCAGCTCGACCGGGCGCGCTACGGGACAAGAGACCCAGTACTTC
CASSTGRATGQETQYF
>TRBJ1-2|TRBD1|TRBV5-6|once
TGTGCCAGCACCGCGACAGGGGAAGGCTACACCTTC
CASTATGEGYTF
>TRBJ2-5|TRBD1|TRBV6-6|few
TGTGCCAGCAGTTACGGGACAGCTCAAGAGACCCAGTACTTC
CASSYGTAQETQYF
>TRBJ2-7|-|TRBV7-6|few
TGTGCCAGCAGCCCCAAAGGCCCGGAACAGACCTACGAGCAGTACTTC
CASSPKGPEQTYEQYF
>TRBJ2-7|TRBD2|TRBV4-3|-
TGCGCCAGCAGCCAAGATTATATGGCGGGAGCCTACGAGCAGTACTTC
CASSQDYMAGAYEQYF
>TRBJ1-2|TRBD1|TRBV18|-
TGTGCCAGCTCATCTACTGGACAGGGGGCGAACTATGGCTACACCTTC
CASSSTGQGANYGYTF
>TRBJ2-1|TRBD2|TRBV20-1|-
TGCAGTGCTTCCCGGGAGGGCAAGTTCTTC
CSASREGKFF
>TRBJ2-1|TRBD2|TRBV6-6|-
TGTGCCAGCACCAACCCCGGCGGGGGGGGACGCAATGAGCAGTTCTTC
CASTNPGGGGRNEQFF
>TRBJ1-2|-|TRBV4-1|-
TGCGCCAGCAGCCAAGCCCTTGAGGACTATGGCTACACCTTC
CASSQALEDYGYTF
>TRBJ2-1|TRBD2|TRBV28|-
TGTGCCAGCAGTTCAACTAGCGGGGACTCCTACAATGAGCAGTTCTTC
CASSSTSGDSYNEQFF
>TRBJ2-7|TRBD2|TRBV5-4|few
TGTGCCAGCAGCTTAGGACTAGCGGGTAGTGGCGAGCAGTACTTC
CASSLGLAGSGEQYF
>TRBJ1-5|-|TRBV19|-
TGTGCCAGTAGTCCTCTTCGGGGTTATAGCAATCAGCCCCAGCATTTT
CASSPLRGYSNQPQHF
>TRBJ2-7|TRBD2|TRBV6-5|once
TGTGCCAGCAGTTACCCACTAGCGGGAGTTGGTTACGAGCAGTACTTC
CASSYPLAGVGYEQYF
>TRBJ2-7|TRBD2|TRBV29-1|-
TGCAGCGTTGACTCCTCCGGGACTAGCAGCGCCTACGAGCAGTACTTC
CSVDSSGTSSAYEQYF
>TRBJ2-1|-|TRBV12-5|-
TGTGCTAGTGGTTCAGGAGACAGCTTTGGAAAGTTCTTC
CASGSGDSFGKFF
>TRBJ2-7|TRBD2|TRBV7-9|-
TGCGCCAGCAGCTCCAGGACTAGCGGGAGTTACGAGCAGTACTTC
CASSSRTSGSYEQYF
>TRBJ2-7|-|TRBV5-6|few
TGTGCCAGCAGCTTGACGGGACAACCCTACGAGCAGTACTTC
CASSLTGQPYEQYF
>TRBJ2-3|TRBD2|TRBV2|-
TGTGCCGGGGGGGGCCTAGCGGGTAGCACAGATACGCAGTATTTT
CAGGGLAGSTDTQYF
>TRBJ1-1|TRBD1|TRBV6-1|-
TGTGCCAGCAGTGGAGCCTTCGAACAGGGGGAGAACACTGAAGCTTTCTTT
CASSGAFEQGENTEAFF
>TRBJ2-7|TRBD2|TRBV6-5|few
TGTGCCAGCAGTCCTAGCGGGAGGATCGAGCAGTACTTC
CASSPSGRIEQYF
>TRBJ1-5|-|TRBV27|-
TGTGCCAGCAGTTTGGGGGCGGATCAGCCCCAGCATTTT
CASSLGADQPQHF
>TRBJ2-1|-|TRBV2|-
TGTGCCAGCTCCCTGGGCCCAGATACGCGGCAGTTCTTC
CASSLGPDTRQFF
>TRBJ2-2|-|TRBV7-2|-
TGTGCCAGCAGCCTTAACGGGGGGCGCGACACCGGGGAGCTGTTTTTT
CASSLNGGRDTGELFF
>TRBJ2-7|TRBD2|TRBV4-1|-
TGCGCCAGCAGCCAAGATCGCTTGTCGACTAGCGGGAGATCATCGGGGTTAGGGCAGTACTTC
CASSQDRLSTSGRSSGLGQYF
>TRBJ2-7|TRBD1|TRBV19|few
TGTGCCAGTAGTCAACAGGGGTACGAGCAGTACTTC
CASSQQGYEQYF
>TRBJ2-7|TRBD2|TRBV2|-
TGTGCCAGCAGTGAATACGGGGGAGGGCCCCACGAGCAGTACTTC
CASSEYGGGPHEQYF
>TRBJ1-5|-|TRBV12-5|-
TGTGCTAGTGGTTTGGGGGCGGACAGTTATAGCAATCAGCCCCAGCATTTT
CASGLGADSYSNQPQHF
>TRBJ2-7|TRBD1|TRBV10-3|-
TGTGCCATCAGCTATGCCTTGGACAGGGACTCCTACGAGCAGTACTTC
CAISYALDRDSYEQYF
>TRBJ2-3|-|TRBV11-2|once
TGTGCCAGCAGCTTAGCGGCTAGCCCAGATACGCAGTATTTT
CASSLAASPDTQYF
>TRBJ2-5|TRBD1|TRBV10-3|-
TGTGCCAGTAGGACAGGGGGTACAGAGACCCAGTACTTC
CASRTGGTETQYF
>TRBJ2-2|-|TRBV7-2|few
TGTGCCAGCAGGTTCGCACAGGGAATGGCCGGGGAGCTGTTTTTT
CASRFAQGMAGELFF
>TRBJ1-4|-|TRBV11-2|-
TGTGCCAGCAGCTTAGGGTGGGAGGAAAAACTGTTTTTT
CASSLGWEEKLFF
>TRBJ1-1|-|TRBV18|few
TGTGCCAGCTCACCATTCACAGGGACGGACACTGAAGCTTTCTTT
CASSPFTGTDTEAFF